Reported below is one T cell receptor (beta chain). What it recognizes is unknown. This specimen comes from a study of blood T cells in healthy people across ages. Study-wide background: The capture of about one barcoded beta molecule per two T cells was achieved by template switching. Study-wide results and caveats: The lack of PBMC sorting stopped any conclusive naive versus antigen-experienced comparison. Investigators viewed diversity estimates from one million T cells as underestimates, the study reported.

PCR was performed a second time for about 7 to 12 cycles using a sample-barcoded 5' primer and a J-beta primer mix. TCRdb redid the calling of the 5' RACE reads with MiXCR, one entry per CDR3 protein. The table includes 900,000 to 950,000 distinct CDR3 sequences, about 29% detected once. Germline assignment: CDR1 SQVTM and CDR2 ANQGSEA. V was clipped by 4 bases and J by 4 bases, with 12 bases between them. This CDR3 contains 13 residues. Every sample gave at least 5 micrograms of total RNA when it was extracted. These same records also appear under a second study, on T cells of mothers and their children.

The gene calls are TRBV29-1 and TRBJ2-3, with a possible D match to TRBD2 (5 bases). Input material: blood. The sequence derives from a woman aged 40 to 50 in good health. CDR3: CSVAVREPDTQYF. Written as DNA, the CDR3 is TGCAGCGTTGCGGTCCGGGAACCAGATACGCAGTATTTT.